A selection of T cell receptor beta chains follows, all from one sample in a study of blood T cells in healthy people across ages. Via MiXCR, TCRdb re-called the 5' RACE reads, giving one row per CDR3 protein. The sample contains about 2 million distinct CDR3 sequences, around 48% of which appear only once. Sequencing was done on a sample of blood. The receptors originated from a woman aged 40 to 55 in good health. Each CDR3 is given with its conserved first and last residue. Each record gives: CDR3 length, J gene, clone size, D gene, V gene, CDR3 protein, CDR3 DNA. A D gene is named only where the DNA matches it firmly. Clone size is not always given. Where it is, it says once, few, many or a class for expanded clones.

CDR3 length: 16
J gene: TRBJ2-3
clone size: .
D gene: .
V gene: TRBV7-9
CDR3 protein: CASSLGSPLSTDTQYF
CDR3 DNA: TGTGCCAGCAGCTTAGGCAGTCCCTTAAGCACAGATACGCAGTATTTT

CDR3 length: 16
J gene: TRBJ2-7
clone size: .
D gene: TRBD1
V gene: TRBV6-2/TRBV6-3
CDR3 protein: CASSYPTETGKTEQYF
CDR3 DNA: TGTGCCAGCAGTTACCCCACCGAGACAGGGAAGACCGAGCAGTACTTC

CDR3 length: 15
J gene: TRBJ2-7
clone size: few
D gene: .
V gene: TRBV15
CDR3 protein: CATSREMGHSYEQYF
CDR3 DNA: TGTGCCACCAGCAGAGAAATGGGGCACTCCTACGAGCAGTACTTC

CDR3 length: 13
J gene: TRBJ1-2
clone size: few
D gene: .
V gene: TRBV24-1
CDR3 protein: CATSGTGTYGYTF
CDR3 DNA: TGTGCCACCAGTGGAACCGGGACGTATGGCTACACCTTC

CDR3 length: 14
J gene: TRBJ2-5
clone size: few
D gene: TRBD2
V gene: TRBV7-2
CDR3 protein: CASSTWTSGETQYF
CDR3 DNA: TGTGCCAGCAGCACCTGGACTAGCGGCGAGACCCAGTACTTC

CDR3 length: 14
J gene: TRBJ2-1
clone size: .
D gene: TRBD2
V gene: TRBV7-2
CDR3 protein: CASSQIAGVETQFF
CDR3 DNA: TGTGCCAGCAGCCAAATAGCGGGGGTCGAGACCCAGTTCTTC

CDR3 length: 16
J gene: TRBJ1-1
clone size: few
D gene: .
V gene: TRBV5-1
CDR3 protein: CASSLGWGSMNTEAFF
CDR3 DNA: TGCGCCAGCAGCTTGGGATGGGGGAGTATGAACACTGAAGCTTTCTTT

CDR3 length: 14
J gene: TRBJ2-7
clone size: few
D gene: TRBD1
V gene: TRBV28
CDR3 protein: CASSLLQGSREQYF
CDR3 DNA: TGTGCCAGCAGTTTGTTACAGGGGAGTCGCGAGCAGTACTTC

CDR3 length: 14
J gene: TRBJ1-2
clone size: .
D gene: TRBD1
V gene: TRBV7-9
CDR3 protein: CASSLHGTGIGYTF
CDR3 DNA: TGTGCCAGCAGCTTACATGGGACAGGTATCGGCTACACCTTC

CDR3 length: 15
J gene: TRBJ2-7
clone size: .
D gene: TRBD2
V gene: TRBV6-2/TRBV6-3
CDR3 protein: CASSTAGGGTYEQYF
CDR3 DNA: TGTGCCAGCAGTACGGCGGGGGGCGGCACCTACGAGCAGTACTTC

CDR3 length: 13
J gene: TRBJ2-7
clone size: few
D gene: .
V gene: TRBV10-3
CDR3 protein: CAISGTGDSEQYF
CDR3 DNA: TGTGCCATCAGTGGAACTGGGGATAGCGAGCAGTACTTC

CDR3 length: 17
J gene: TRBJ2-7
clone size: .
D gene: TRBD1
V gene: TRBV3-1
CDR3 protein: CASSQDLGRGQSAEQYF
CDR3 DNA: TGTGCCAGCAGCCAAGATCTTGGAAGGGGGCAGAGTGCCGAGCAGTACTTC

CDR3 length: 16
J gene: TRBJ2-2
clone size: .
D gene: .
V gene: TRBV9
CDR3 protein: CASSVEGGTNTGELFF
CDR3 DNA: TGTGCCAGCAGCGTAGAGGGCGGGACGAACACCGGGGAGCTGTTTTTT

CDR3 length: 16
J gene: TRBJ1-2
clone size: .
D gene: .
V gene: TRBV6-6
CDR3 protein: CASSYSGQTPNYGYTF
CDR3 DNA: TGTGCCAGCAGTTACTCAGGGCAAACCCCTAACTATGGCTACACCTTC

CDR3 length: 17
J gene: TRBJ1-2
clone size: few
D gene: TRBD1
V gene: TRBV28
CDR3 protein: CASNRGYYQGADYGYTF
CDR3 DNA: TGTGCCAGCAATCGGGGATACTACCAGGGGGCGGACTATGGCTACACCTTC

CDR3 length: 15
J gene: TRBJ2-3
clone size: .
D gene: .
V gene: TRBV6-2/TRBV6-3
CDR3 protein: CASREDRATTDTQYF
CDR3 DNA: TGTGCCTCGCGGGAGGACAGGGCGACCACAGATACGCAGTATTTT

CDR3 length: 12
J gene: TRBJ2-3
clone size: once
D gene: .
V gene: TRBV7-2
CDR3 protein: CASGAYTDTRYF
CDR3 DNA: TGTGCCAGCGGGGCCTACACAGATACGCGGTATTTT

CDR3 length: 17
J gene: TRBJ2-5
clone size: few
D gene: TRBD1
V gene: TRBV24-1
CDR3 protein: CATRSGTGGVLEETQYF
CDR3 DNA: TGTGCCACCCGGTCGGGGACAGGGGGAGTATTGGAAGAGACCCAGTACTTC

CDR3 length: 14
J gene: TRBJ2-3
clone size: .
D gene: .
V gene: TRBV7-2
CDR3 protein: CAMSTGRSTDTQYF
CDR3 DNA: TGTGCCATGAGCACAGGGAGGAGCACAGATACGCAGTATTTT

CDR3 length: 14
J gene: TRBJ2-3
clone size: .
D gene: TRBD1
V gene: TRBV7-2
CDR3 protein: CASSLGTGYGTQYF
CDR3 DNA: TGTGCCAGCAGCTTAGGGACAGGGTATGGTACGCAGTATTTT

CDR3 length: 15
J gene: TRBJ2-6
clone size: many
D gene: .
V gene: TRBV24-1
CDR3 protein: CATTDGSSGANVLTF
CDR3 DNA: TGTGCCACCACCGACGGATCCTCTGGGGCCAACGTCCTGACTTTC

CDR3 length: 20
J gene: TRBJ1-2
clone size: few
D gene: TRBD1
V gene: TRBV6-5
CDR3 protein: CASSYPAQRDRGRGGDGYTF
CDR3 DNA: TGTGCCAGCAGTTACCCCGCCCAGCGGGACAGGGGGCGCGGAGGGGATGGCTACACCTTC

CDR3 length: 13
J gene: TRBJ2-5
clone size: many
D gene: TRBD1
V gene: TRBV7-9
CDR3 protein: CASSRTGEETQYF
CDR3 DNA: TGTGCCAGCAGTCGGACAGGTGAAGAGACCCAGTACTTC

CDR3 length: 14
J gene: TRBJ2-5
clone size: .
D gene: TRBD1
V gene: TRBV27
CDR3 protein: CASSRNGQVETQYF
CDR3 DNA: TGTGCCAGCAGCCGAAACGGACAGGTGGAGACCCAGTACTTC

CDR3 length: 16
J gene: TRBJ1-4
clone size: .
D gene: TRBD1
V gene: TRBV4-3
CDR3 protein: CASSPSSTGSNEKLFF
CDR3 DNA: TGCGCCAGCAGCCCCTCCTCGACAGGGAGTAATGAAAAACTGTTTTTT

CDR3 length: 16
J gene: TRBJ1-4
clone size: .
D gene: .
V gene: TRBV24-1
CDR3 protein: CATSQDRTLDNEKLFF
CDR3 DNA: TGTGCCACCAGTCAGGACAGAACTCTCGATAATGAAAAACTGTTTTTT

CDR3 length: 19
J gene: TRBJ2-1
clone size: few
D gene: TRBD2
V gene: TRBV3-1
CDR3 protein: CASSPLGGGGGAFYNEQFF
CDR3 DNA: TGTGCCAGCAGCCCCTTAGGGGGAGGCGGGGGGGCCTTTTACAATGAGCAGTTCTTC